Below, 26 T cell receptor beta chains from the same sample are listed, as sequenced in a study of cytomegalovirus exposure and HLA in healthy donors. Assay used: immunoSEQ multiplex PCR; TCRdb lists only in-frame clones, some missing. This table has under 150,000 clones, roughly 90% appearing once. Sequencing used PBMCs. Receptors originate from a woman between 18 and 30 years old in good health and CMV-seropositive.

This clone was counted between two and nine times. The genes are TRBV11-3 and TRBJ2-7; 8 bases align to TRBD2. The CDR3 extends over 13 amino acids. V lost 8 bases, J lost 2 bases, and 5 bases stayed unmatched. The germline CDR1 and CDR2 sequences are SGHNT and YENEEA. CDR3 nucleotide sequence: TGTGCCAGCCAAGCGGGAGCGGCCTACGAGCAGTACTTC. Translating it yields CASQAGAAYEQYF. Full variable domain (missing parts from reference TRBV11-3 and TRBJ2-7): EAGVVQSPRYKIIEKKQPVAFWCNPISGHNTLYWYLQNLGQGPELLIRYENEEAVDDSQLPKDRFSAERLKGVDSTLKIQPAELGDSAVYLCASQAGAAYEQYFGPGTRLTVT.

The chain employs TRBV18 and TRBJ2-1; the match to TRBD2 covers 7 bases. V lost 4 bases and J lost 0; bases outside the gene matches: 12. There are 18 residues in the CDR3. Germline CDR1 and CDR2: KGHSH and LQKENI. The CDR3 nucleotides read TGTGCCAGCTCACGGACCCGTGGACGGACTAGCTCCTACAATGAGCAGTTCTTC. This encodes CASSRTRGRTSSYNEQFF.

The CDR3 bases are TGCGCCAGCAGTCAGATTCACAGGGGGGGTCAGCCCCAGCATTTT. It specifies CASSQIHRGGQPQHF. This chain links TRBV23-1 with TRBJ1-5; 8 bases are shared with TRBD1. TRBV23-1 is placed among ORFs of uncertain function. V lost 3 bases, J lost 6 bases, and 7 bases stayed unmatched. The CDR3 consists of 15 residues.

The chain uses TRBV13 and TRBJ2-1; 10 positions match TRBD2. V trimming: 5 bases; J trimming: 0 bases; junction bases outside the gene matches: 13. CDR1 is PRHDT, CDR2 FYEKMQ, per germline (reference sequence). The length of the CDR3 is 19 residues. The CDR3 DNA is TGTGCCAGCAGCCCTAGGACTAGCGGAATTAGGAGCTCCTACAATGAGCAGTTCTTC. It codes for CASSPRTSGIRSSYNEQFF.

The gene calls are TRBV18 and TRBJ2-6; TRBD1 might be the D (5 bases). Per the germline V gene, CDR1 is KGHSH and CDR2 is LQKENI. The CDR3 consists of 17 residues. Trimming took 3 bases from V and 2 from J, leaving 14 bases between them. CDR3 amino acids: CASSPPDSTTGANVLTF. CDR3 DNA: TGTGCCAGCTCACCTCCCGACAGTACCACTGGGGCCAACGTCCTGACTTTC.

The chain uses TRBV5-6 and TRBJ1-5, with D perhaps matching TRBD1 (5 bases). The V gene's germline CDR1 is SGHDT and CDR2 YYEEEE. The CDR3 sequence is 16 residues long. Between the trimmed V and J ends, which lost 5 bases and 5 bases, there was a span of 20 bases. CDR3 amino acids: CASSSLGGGFDQPQHF. The CDR3 DNA follows: TGTGCCAGCAGTTCACTCGGGGGGGGGTTCGATCAGCCCCAGCATTTT.

About this clone itself: The germline gene is not matched at one end of the junction; a read error may be the cause. The V and J genes are TRBV7-7 and TRBJ2-3, with D possibly TRBD1 on 5 matching bases. The germline V gene encodes CDR1 SSHAT and CDR2 FNYEAQ (reference sequence). The CDR3 runs to 12 residues. CDR3 nucleotide sequence: TGTGCTAGCAGCCCCGACAGAGATACGCAGTATTTT. Encoded protein: CASSPDRDTQYF.

This rearrangement joins TRBV19 to TRBJ2-5; D is possibly TRBD2 (6 bases). Germline V gene sequence: CDR1 LNHDA, CDR2 SQIVND (reference sequence). V lost 4 bases to trimming and J lost 2 bases, with 17 bases between them. The CDR3 loop spans 16 amino acids. The CDR3 reads CASSNRRADDQETQYF. The CDR3 DNA reads as TGTGCCAGTAGTAATCGGAGGGCGGATGATCAAGAGACCCAGTACTTC.

The V and J genes are TRBV9 and TRBJ1-1; D unclear. CDR3 length equals 13 residues. The V end was cut by 0 bases, the J end by 8 bases, with 11 bases between. Germline V gene sequence: CDR1 SGDLS, CDR2 YYNGEE. The CDR3: CASSVVSDGEAFF. The DNA for the CDR3 is TGTGCCAGCAGCGTAGTATCCGACGGGGAAGCTTTCTTT.

V is TRBV6-5 and J is TRBJ2-1; 10 nucleotides agree with TRBD2. The length of the CDR3 is 15 residues. The germline gives CDR1 MNHEY, CDR2 SVGAGI. The trim removed 6 bases at V and 1 base at J, leaving 3 bases unmatched. The CDR3 protein is CASRKREGSYNEQFF. CDR3 coding DNA: TGTGCCAGCAGAAAGCGGGAGGGATCCTACAATGAGCAGTTCTTC.

The rearrangement joins TRBV4-3 to TRBJ1-3; D is ambiguous. Germline V gene data show CDR1 as LGHNA and CDR2 as YSLEER. This CDR3 is 12 amino acids long. V was pared by 3 bases and J by 8 bases, with 8 bases between. CDR3 in amino acids: CASSQRGDTIYF. The CDR3 coding sequence is TGCGCCAGCAGCCAGCGAGGCGACACCATATATTTT.

This chain joins TRBV27 and TRBJ1-2, with TRBD1 matching over 7 bases. Germline CDR1 is MNHEY and CDR2 is SMNVEV (reference sequence). The ends lost 5 bases at V and 5 bases at J; junction bases unmatched: 8. This CDR3 region has 14 residues. CDR3 sequence (DNA): TGTGCCAGCAGTGCCCAGGGGGGTTCGTATGGCTACACCTTC. Protein product: CASSAQGGSYGYTF.

This clone appeared a few times. The chain is built from TRBV25-1 and TRBJ2-1; possibly TRBD1 for D (6 bases). Trimming took off 4 bases at V and 4 bases at J, with 11 bases between the two ends. The CDR3 runs 14 residues. Germline CDR1 reads MGHDK; CDR2 reads SYGVNS. Here the CDR3 DNA reads TGTGCCAGCAGTGCCCTGACAGGTTACAATGAGCAGTTCTTC. Its protein is CASSALTGYNEQFF.

The CDR3 bases are TGTGCCAGCAGCCGAGGAGACTCTTCCATGAACACTGAAGCTTTCTTT. This codes for CASSRGDSSMNTEAFF. The gene calls are TRBV9 and TRBJ1-1; D is uncertain. The CDR3 is made up of 16 amino acids. Germline values: CDR1 SGDLS, CDR2 YYNGEE. Trimming took off 4 bases at V and 0 bases at J, with 16 bases between the two ends. The full variable domain, in which reference TRBV9 and TRBJ1-1 provide the parts outside the CDR3, is DSGVTQTPKHLITATGQRVTLRCSPRSGDLSVYWYQQSLDQGLQFLIQYYNGEERAKGNILERFSAQQFPDLHSELNLSSLELGDSALYFCASSRGDSSMNTEAFFGQGTRLTVV.

CDR3 in DNA: TGTGCCAGCAGTTTGGGAGCCGGGGGAGGGGAGACCCAGTACTTC. This encodes CASSLGAGGGETQYF. V gene TRBV27 combines with J gene TRBJ2-5; 7 nucleotides line up with TRBD2. The junction had 9 bases not matched to a gene; V was cut back by 3 bases and J by 5 bases. CDR3 length: 15 amino acids. CDR1 and CDR2 from the germline V gene are MNHEY and SMNVEV (reference sequence).

V is TRBV11-2 and J is TRBJ1-1; TRBD1 matches 11 bases. V shed 1 base and J 1 base; nucleotides not matched to a gene: 8. Germline V lookup: CDR1 SGHAT, CDR2 FQNNGV. The CDR3 sequence is 18 residues long. The CDR3 protein is CASSLGRGTGGSNTEAFF. CDR3 coding DNA: TGTGCCAGCAGCTTAGGGAGGGGGACAGGGGGGTCGAACACTGAAGCTTTCTTT.

The chain is built from TRBV27 and TRBJ2-5; D might be TRBD2 (5 bases). This CDR3 has 15 amino acids. The V end was cut by 10 bases, the J end by 2 bases, with 20 bases between. In germline, CDR1 is MNHEY, CDR2 SMNVEV (reference sequence). In nucleotides, the CDR3 is TGTGCCACCAGCGAACTGGGCGGGCCTCAAGAGACCCAGTACTTC. It is translated as CATSELGGPQETQYF.

The rearrangement links TRBV30 to TRBJ1-3; no firm D call. Germline CDR1 and CDR2: GTSNPN and SVGIG (reference sequence). The CDR3 has 14 amino acids. The germline V and J ends were trimmed by 7 bases and 4 bases, with 17 bases remaining between them. The CDR3 is CAFRGLPEGNTIYF. In DNA form, the CDR3 reads TGTGCCTTCCGCGGGCTTCCTGAGGGAAACACCATATATTTT.

The chain carries TRBV2 and TRBJ2-5; possible D gene TRBD1, 6 bases. V was pared by 3 bases and J by 2 bases, with 13 bases between. CDR1 is SNHLY, CDR2 FYNNEI, per germline. The CDR3 is 15 residues long. The CDR3 is CASSEGTHAQETQYF. In nucleotides, the CDR3 is TGTGCCAGCAGTGAGGGGACACACGCTCAAGAGACCCAGTACTTC.

With regard to this clone: One end of the junction varies from germline; a read error may be responsible. The V gene is TRBV7-7, the J gene TRBJ2-5, with a weak D call TRBD1 (7 bases). The CDR3 sequence is 16 residues long. Per germline, CDR1 SSHAT and CDR2 FNYEAQ (reference sequence). The CDR3 loop reads CASSSRGQGEEETQYF. The CDR3, as DNA: TGTGCTAGCAGCTCACGGGGGCAGGGGGAAGAAGAGACCCAGTACTTC.

The DNA of the CDR3 is TGTGCCAGCAGCTCCCCCCGTGGGGGAGGAGAGACCCAGTACTTC. Translated: CASSSPRGGGETQYF. This chain joins TRBV7-9 and TRBJ2-5; the D gene is possibly TRBD2 (6 bases). This CDR3 is built from 15 residues. Trimming removed 4 bases from V and 4 bases from J, with 16 bases in between. CDR1 is SEHNR and CDR2 is FQNEAQ in the germline V gene (reference sequence).

This clone was observed once. The chain employs TRBV7-6 and TRBJ1-1, with D possibly TRBD1 on 6 matching bases. V shed 8 bases and J shed 0 bases, with 10 bases lying between them. The CDR3 sequence is 13 residues long. Germline CDR1 and CDR2: SGHVS and FNYEAQ. The CDR3 loop reads CASPRGLNTEAFF. CDR3 coding DNA: TGTGCCAGCCCCAGGGGACTGAACACTGAAGCTTTCTTT.

The chain combines TRBV7-9 with TRBJ1-1; 8 nucleotides line up with TRBD1. The V gene's germline CDR1 is SEHNR and CDR2 FQNEAQ (reference sequence). Losses at the gene ends were 5 bases for V and 0 bases for J; bases not matched to a gene: 5. The CDR3 contains 15 residues. CDR3: CASSLGQGLNTEAFF. CDR3 nucleotide sequence: TGTGCCAGCAGCCTTGGACAGGGCCTGAACACTGAAGCTTTCTTT.

V is TRBV18 and J is TRBJ1-3, with 8 bases lining up with TRBD1. Germline CDR1 KGHSH, CDR2 LQKENI. This CDR3 has 12 amino acids. Trimming took 8 bases from V and 10 from J; bases not matched to a gene: 7. The CDR3 DNA sequence: TGTGCCAGCACGAGGACAGGGAGGACCATATATTTT. Its translation: CASTRTGRTIYF.

The chain recombines TRBV28 with TRBJ1-1; possibly TRBD1 for D (5 bases). The CDR3 totals 14 residues. Germline-derived CDR1 and CDR2 are MDHEN and SYDVKM. V dropped 6 bases and J dropped 1 base, with 12 bases sitting between them. The CDR3 DNA is TGTGCCAGCAGCAAGGCACAGGCGAACACTGAAGCTTTCTTT. Translated, it gives CASSKAQANTEAFF.

This clone was counted a single time. The chain is built from TRBV6-1 and TRBJ2-5; 11 bases map to TRBD2. The germline V gene encodes CDR1 MNHNS and CDR2 SASEGT. V trimming: 6 bases; J trimming: 5 bases; junction bases outside the gene matches: 8. The CDR3 consists of 15 residues. The CDR3 DNA reads TGTGCCAGCAGGCCTACTAGCGGGGGTGGGGAGACCCAGTACTTC. It is translated as CASRPTSGGGETQYF.